A selection of T cell receptor beta chains follows, all from one sample in a study of graft-versus-host responses after intestinal transplantation. Here immunoSEQ multiplex PCR was the method, and the copy in TCRdb shows in-frame clones only, minus some. The sample carries roughly 60,000 clones, around 91% recorded once. The sequences come from PBMCs, collected about 4 months after intestinal transplantation. The receptors stem from a human patient who received an intestinal transplant, so some T cells may come from the graft donor. The CDR3 runs from the conserved cysteine through the conserved F or W. The D gene is left open where the match is weak. The size of a clone is reported for some rows only, either as once, few or many, or as a class for expanded clones.

d_call: .
clone_size: .
v_call: TRBV9
j_call: TRBJ2-3
cdr3_aa: CASSVVGSVDTQYF
cdr3_nt: TGTGCCAGCAGCGTAGTGGGTTCCGTAGATACGCAGTATTTT

d_call: TRBD1
clone_size: .
v_call: TRBV5-1
j_call: TRBJ2-3
cdr3_aa: CASSSTGVADTQYF
cdr3_nt: TGCGCCAGCAGCTCAACAGGGGTCGCAGATACGCAGTATTTT

d_call: .
clone_size: .
v_call: TRBV11-2
j_call: TRBJ2-7
cdr3_aa: CASSLGGDSPYEQYF
cdr3_nt: TGTGCCAGCAGCTTAGGGGGGGACTCCCCCTACGAGCAGTACTTC

d_call: TRBD1
clone_size: .
v_call: TRBV6-1
j_call: TRBJ2-7
cdr3_aa: CASRGDRGRSYEQYF
cdr3_nt: TGTGCCAGCAGGGGGGACAGGGGGCGTTCCTACGAGCAGTACTTC

d_call: .
clone_size: .
v_call: TRBV28
j_call: TRBJ1-2
cdr3_aa: CASSILLDNYGYTF
cdr3_nt: TGTGCCAGCAGTATCCTACTGGATAACTATGGCTACACCTTC

d_call: TRBD1
clone_size: .
v_call: TRBV11-2
j_call: TRBJ2-1
cdr3_aa: CASRSLPGQPYNEQFF
cdr3_nt: TGTGCCAGCAGATCGCTCCCGGGACAGCCCTACAATGAGCAGTTCTTC

d_call: TRBD1
clone_size: .
v_call: TRBV4-2
j_call: TRBJ2-7
cdr3_aa: CASSQEGTGGLAQYF
cdr3_nt: TGTGCCAGCAGCCAAGAAGGGACAGGGGGCCTCGCGCAGTACTTC

d_call: TRBD1
clone_size: .
v_call: TRBV28
j_call: TRBJ2-7
cdr3_aa: CASSWTGPRAYEQYF
cdr3_nt: TGTGCCAGCAGCTGGACAGGCCCTAGGGCGTACGAGCAGTACTTC

d_call: .
clone_size: .
v_call: TRBV28
j_call: TRBJ2-7
cdr3_aa: CASSPPPGTRTPYEQYF
cdr3_nt: TGTGCCAGCAGTCCGCCTCCCGGGACCCGGACTCCCTACGAGCAGTACTTC

d_call: TRBD2
clone_size: .
v_call: TRBV27
j_call: TRBJ2-7
cdr3_aa: CASSPRGLVGYEQYF
cdr3_nt: TGTGCCAGCAGTCCCCGGGGACTAGTCGGGTACGAGCAGTACTTC

d_call: TRBD2
clone_size: .
v_call: TRBV10-2
j_call: TRBJ2-7
cdr3_aa: CASIGGAGGSYEQYF
cdr3_nt: TGCGCCAGCATCGGGGGGGCGGGAGGTTCGTACGAGCAGTACTTC

d_call: .
clone_size: once
v_call: TRBV27
j_call: TRBJ2-5
cdr3_aa: CASSYVKGETQYF
cdr3_nt: TGTGCCAGCAGTTACGTAAAGGGAGAGACCCAGTACTTC

d_call: TRBD1
clone_size: .
v_call: TRBV27
j_call: TRBJ2-2
cdr3_aa: CASSILTGTGGSGELFF
cdr3_nt: TGTGCCAGCAGTATACTTACCGGGACAGGGGGCTCCGGGGAGCTGTTTTTT

d_call: .
clone_size: .
v_call: TRBV5-4
j_call: TRBJ2-5
cdr3_aa: CASSLARGQETQYF
cdr3_nt: TGTGCCAGCAGCTTGGCACGGGGGCAAGAGACCCAGTACTTC

d_call: .
clone_size: .
v_call: TRBV15
j_call: TRBJ2-1
cdr3_aa: CATSRESGASHNEQFF
cdr3_nt: TGTGCCACCAGCAGAGAAAGTGGGGCAAGCCACAATGAGCAGTTCTTC

d_call: TRBD1
clone_size: .
v_call: TRBV10-1
j_call: TRBJ1-1
cdr3_aa: CASRQGAVTEAFF
cdr3_nt: TGCGCCAGCCGACAGGGGGCGGTCACTGAAGCTTTCTTT

d_call: .
clone_size: once
v_call: TRBV1
j_call: TRBJ2-3
cdr3_aa: CTSSQGKGWTTDTQYF
cdr3_nt: TGCACCAGCAGCCAAGGTAAGGGTTGGACGACAGATACGCAGTATTTT

d_call: .
clone_size: .
v_call: TRBV23-1
j_call: TRBJ2-4
cdr3_aa: CASSQSGRGVAKNIQYF
cdr3_nt: TGCGCCAGCAGTCAATCCGGCAGGGGGGTAGCCAAAAACATTCAGTACTTC

d_call: TRBD2
clone_size: .
v_call: TRBV15
j_call: TRBJ2-7
cdr3_aa: CATSSGTSGTHEQYF
cdr3_nt: TGTGCCACCAGCAGTGGGACTAGCGGGACCCACGAGCAGTACTTC

d_call: TRBD1
clone_size: .
v_call: TRBV4-1
j_call: TRBJ2-5
cdr3_aa: CASSQKDGDRGGETQYF
cdr3_nt: TGCGCCAGCAGCCAGAAAGATGGGGACAGGGGAGGCGAGACCCAGTACTTC

d_call: TRBD1
clone_size: .
v_call: TRBV27
j_call: TRBJ1-5
cdr3_aa: CASYSGTGTSNQPQHF
cdr3_nt: TGTGCCAGTTATTCCGGGACAGGGACGAGCAATCAGCCCCAGCATTTT

d_call: .
clone_size: .
v_call: TRBV9
j_call: TRBJ2-1
cdr3_aa: CASSSKAGEGHDEQFF
cdr3_nt: TGTGCCAGCAGCTCCAAGGCAGGGGAGGGCCACGATGAGCAGTTCTTC

d_call: TRBD1
clone_size: .
v_call: TRBV29-1
j_call: TRBJ1-1
cdr3_aa: CSAGTGQDTEAFF
cdr3_nt: TGCAGCGCCGGGACAGGGCAGGACACTGAAGCTTTCTTT

d_call: TRBD1
clone_size: .
v_call: TRBV30
j_call: TRBJ1-1
cdr3_aa: CAWIRTGVLMGTEAFF
cdr3_nt: TGTGCCTGGATTCGGACAGGGGTCCTTATGGGAACTGAAGCTTTCTTT

d_call: .
clone_size: .
v_call: TRBV7-2
j_call: TRBJ2-3
cdr3_aa: CASSSFSGDTQYF
cdr3_nt: TGTGCCAGCAGCTCCTTTAGTGGGGATACGCAGTATTTT

d_call: .
clone_size: .
v_call: TRBV27
j_call: TRBJ2-3
cdr3_aa: CASSFTGTDTQYF
cdr3_nt: TGTGCCAGCAGTTTCACAGGGACAGATACGCAGTATTTT

d_call: .
clone_size: .
v_call: TRBV15
j_call: TRBJ1-2
cdr3_aa: CATSRVRGRANYGYTF
cdr3_nt: TGTGCCACCAGCAGAGTCAGGGGCAGAGCTAACTATGGCTACACCTTC

d_call: .
clone_size: .
v_call: TRBV12-5
j_call: TRBJ2-2
cdr3_aa: CASGSDLGTGELFF
cdr3_nt: TGTGCTAGTGGTTCAGACTTAGGGACCGGGGAGCTGTTTTTT

d_call: TRBD2
clone_size: .
v_call: TRBV11-2
j_call: TRBJ2-1
cdr3_aa: CASSFRGLAGNNEQFF
cdr3_nt: TGTGCCAGCAGCTTCCGAGGACTAGCCGGGAACAATGAGCAGTTCTTC

d_call: .
clone_size: .
v_call: TRBV6-5
j_call: TRBJ2-5
cdr3_aa: CASSLRTQETQYF
cdr3_nt: TGTGCCAGCAGCTTACGCACCCAAGAGACCCAGTACTTC

d_call: TRBD1
clone_size: .
v_call: TRBV19
j_call: TRBJ2-1
cdr3_aa: CASSIQGASYNEQFF
cdr3_nt: TGTGCCAGTAGTATCCAGGGGGCTTCCTACAATGAGCAGTTCTTC

d_call: .
clone_size: .
v_call: TRBV4-1
j_call: TRBJ1-3
cdr3_aa: CASSQGREVNTIYF
cdr3_nt: TGCGCCAGCAGCCAGGGCAGGGAGGTGAACACCATATATTTT

d_call: .
clone_size: .
v_call: TRBV7-8
j_call: TRBJ2-7
cdr3_aa: CASSPEVGTLSYEQYF
cdr3_nt: TGTGCCAGCAGCCCCGAGGTTGGGACACTCTCCTACGAGCAGTACTTC

d_call: TRBD2
clone_size: .
v_call: TRBV5-1
j_call: TRBJ2-3
cdr3_aa: CASSPLTSGKGDTQYF
cdr3_nt: TGCGCCAGCAGCCCCCTCACTAGCGGGAAGGGAGATACGCAGTATTTT

d_call: .
clone_size: .
v_call: TRBV5-5
j_call: TRBJ1-1
cdr3_aa: CASSLPDMNTEAFF
cdr3_nt: TGTGCCAGCAGCTTGCCAGATATGAACACTGAAGCTTTCTTT

d_call: .
clone_size: .
v_call: TRBV28
j_call: TRBJ2-3
cdr3_aa: CATNTGAITTDTQYF
cdr3_nt: TGTGCCACCAACACCGGGGCAATTACCACAGATACGCAGTATTTT

d_call: TRBD2
clone_size: .
v_call: TRBV29-1
j_call: TRBJ2-7
cdr3_aa: CIKLRKRLAGILLQGHEQYF
cdr3_nt: TGCATCAAGTTGAGGAAGAGGCTAGCGGGAATCCTATTACAGGGACACGAGCAGTACTTC

d_call: .
clone_size: once
v_call: TRBV18
j_call: TRBJ2-3
cdr3_aa: CASSPGDTQYF
cdr3_nt: TGTGCCAGCTCACCCGGAGATACGCAGTATTTT

d_call: .
clone_size: once
v_call: TRBV10-3
j_call: TRBJ2-7
cdr3_aa: CAISESGPNKKYEQYF
cdr3_nt: TGTGCCATCAGTGAGTCGGGGCCAAACAAGAAATACGAGCAGTACTTC

d_call: .
clone_size: .
v_call: TRBV4-1
j_call: TRBJ1-1
cdr3_aa: CASSESPQGPTEAFF
cdr3_nt: TGCGCCAGCAGCGAGAGTCCTCAGGGGCCCACTGAAGCTTTCTTT

d_call: .
clone_size: .
v_call: TRBV19
j_call: TRBJ1-1
cdr3_aa: CASGEGLSTEAFF
cdr3_nt: TGTGCCAGTGGGGAGGGTTTATCCACTGAAGCTTTCTTT

d_call: .
clone_size: .
v_call: TRBV7-9
j_call: TRBJ1-2
cdr3_aa: CASSLALFLNYGYTF
cdr3_nt: TGTGCCAGCAGCTTAGCGTTATTTCTAAACTATGGCTACACCTTC

d_call: TRBD1
clone_size: .
v_call: TRBV2
j_call: TRBJ2-7
cdr3_aa: CASSEQGARYEQYF
cdr3_nt: TGTGCCAGCAGCGAACAGGGGGCGCGGTACGAGCAGTACTTC

d_call: .
clone_size: .
v_call: TRBV9
j_call: TRBJ2-2
cdr3_aa: CASSLRGPNTGELFF
cdr3_nt: TGTGCCAGCAGCCTACGGGGACCGAACACCGGGGAGCTGTTTTTT

d_call: .
clone_size: .
v_call: TRBV27
j_call: TRBJ2-7
cdr3_aa: CASSVTGAYEQYF
cdr3_nt: TGTGCCAGCAGTGTGACAGGAGCCTACGAGCAGTACTTC

d_call: TRBD2
clone_size: .
v_call: TRBV6-5
j_call: TRBJ2-7
cdr3_aa: CAISPGTTYWEQYF
cdr3_nt: TGTGCCATCAGCCCCGGGACTACCTACTGGGAGCAGTACTTC

d_call: .
clone_size: .
v_call: TRBV5-1
j_call: TRBJ2-3
cdr3_aa: CASSLADTQYF
cdr3_nt: TGCGCCAGCAGCTTAGCAGATACGCAGTATTTT

d_call: TRBD2
clone_size: .
v_call: TRBV5-1
j_call: TRBJ2-4
cdr3_aa: CASSLEVSTGGIQYF
cdr3_nt: TGCGCCAGCAGCTTGGAGGTCTCGACGGGGGGCATTCAGTACTTC